Below, 30 T cell receptor beta chains from the same sample are listed, as sequenced in a study of early T cells in non-severe SARS-CoV-2 infection. TCRdb independently ran MiXCR on the 5' RACE reads; one entry per CDR3 protein. Of under 90,000 distinct CDR3 sequences in the sample, 14% are singletons; the top ten hold about 6%. The sequenced material came from whole blood. These receptors originate from an adult who was a healthcare worker with PCR-confirmed SARS-CoV-2 infection or an uninfected control (not recorded which).

This clonotype was detected only once. This chain uses TRBV20-1 with TRBJ2-4; D might be TRBD1 (5 bases). This CDR3 region has 13 residues. The V gene's germline CDR1 is DFQATT and CDR2 SNEGSKA (reference sequence). V lost 1 base, J lost 6 bases, and 10 bases lay in between. The CDR3 spells CSARGAQANIQYF. CDR3 DNA: TGCAGTGCTAGAGGGGCACAGGCAAACATTCAGTACTTC.

The chain uses TRBV5-4 and TRBJ2-5; 10 nucleotides align to TRBD1. Germline loops: CDR1 SGHNT, CDR2 YYREEE (reference sequence). The CDR3 length is 16 residues. The V and J ends lost 4 bases and 4 bases, in that order; junction bases with no gene match: 10. The CDR3 loop is CASSQTTGGPRETQYF. The CDR3 nucleotides are TGTGCCAGCAGCCAAACGACAGGGGGCCCCCGAGAGACCCAGTACTTC.

This clonotype was found a few times. The rearrangement joins TRBV12-5 to TRBJ1-1; possibly TRBD1 for D (5 bases). Germline CDR1 reads LGHNT; CDR2 reads FRNRAP. V shed 1 base and J shed 3 bases, with 9 bases lying between them. There are 14 residues in the CDR3. CDR3 region: CASGLGRRDTEAFF. CDR3 nucleotide sequence: TGTGCTAGTGGTTTGGGCCGCAGGGACACTGAAGCTTTCTTT. Combining the CDR3 with reference TRBV12-5 and TRBJ1-1 gives the whole variable domain DARVTQTPRHKVTEMGQEVTMRCQPILGHNTVFWYRQTMMQGLELLAYFRNRAPLDDSGMPKDRFSAEMPDATLATLKIQPSEPRDSAVYFCASGLGRRDTEAFFGQGTRLTVV.

This clonotype was seen only a few times. In DNA, the CDR3 is TGTGCCAGCAGCTTGTTTCAGGGGGCGAAACAGCCCCAGCATTTT. It yields the protein CASSLFQGAKQPQHF. The gene calls are TRBV5-6 and TRBJ1-5; 8 bases line up with TRBD1. Looked up from germline, CDR1 is SGHDT and CDR2 is YYEEEE. Trimming cost V 1 base and J 7 bases; bases outside gene matches: 7. The CDR3 is 15 residues long. Together with reference TRBV5-6 and TRBJ1-5, the CDR3 gives the full variable domain: DAGVTQSPTHLIKTRGQQVTLRCSPKSGHDTVSWYQQALGQGPQFIFQYYEEEERQRGNFPDRFSGHQFPNYSSELNVNALLLGDSALYLCASSLFQGAKQPQHFGDGTRLSIL.

In this sample, this clonotype turned up a few times. The chain employs TRBV12-3 or TRBV12-4 and TRBJ2-1; a weak D match, TRBD2 (5 bases). This CDR3 is 14 amino acids long. V was cut by 2 bases and J by 10 bases, with 15 bases left in between. The CDR3 is CASSLRDRAGEQFF. The CDR3 coding sequence is TGTGCCAGCAGTTTACGGGATAGGGCAGGCGAGCAGTTCTTC.

The genes are TRBV2 and TRBJ1-5; the D gene is possibly TRBD1 (5 bases). There are 16 residues in the CDR3. Germline lookup yields CDR1 SNHLY and CDR2 FYNNEI. Trimming took off 6 bases at V and 0 bases at J, with 15 bases between the two ends. CDR3 DNA sequence: TGTGCCAGCAGAAAACCGACAGCGAATAGCAATCAGCCCCAGCATTTT. Amino acid sequence: CASRKPTANSNQPQHF. Variable domain in full (rest from reference TRBV2 and TRBJ1-5): EPEVTQTPSHQVTQMGQEVILRCVPISNHLYFYWYRQILGQKVEFLVSFYNNEISEKSEIFDDQFSVERPDGSNFTLKIRSTKLEDSAMYFCASRKPTANSNQPQHFGDGTRLSIL.

This rearrangement joins TRBV7-8 to TRBJ1-6; TRBD1 aligns across 7 bases. Germline trimming cut 6 bases from V and 7 bases from J; bases unmatched to any gene: 6. Germline CDR1 and CDR2: SGHVS and FQNEAQ. The CDR3 runs 14 residues. CDR3 sequence (DNA): TGTGCCAGCAGGCCCGACAGGGCGAATTCACCCCTCCACTTT. Protein product: CASRPDRANSPLHF.

Only a few counts were recorded for this clonotype. J is TRBJ1-1 and V is TRBV29-1; D uncertain. This CDR3 is 13 amino acids long. The V gene's germline CDR1 is SQVTM and CDR2 ANQGSEA. Trimming cost V 3 bases and J 4 bases, with 12 bases left between them. The CDR3 reads CSVDHGRVTEAFF. The CDR3 coding sequence is TGCAGCGTTGATCACGGACGGGTCACTGAAGCTTTCTTT.

This clonotype turned up a few times. The rearrangement links TRBV28 to TRBJ1-1; D is uncertain. Per germline, CDR1 MDHEN and CDR2 SYDVKM. The CDR3 is 15 residues long. The V and J ends lost 2 bases and 1 base respectively, with 11 bases between them. In DNA, the CDR3 is TGTGCCAGCAGTTTAATTAACAGAAGGAACACTGAAGCTTTCTTT. Its protein is CASSLINRRNTEAFF.

This clonotype has only one observation. This chain uses TRBV11-2 with TRBJ2-7; D unresolved. Trimming left V 4 bases short and J 0 bases short, with 4 bases between. CDR1 SGHAT and CDR2 FQNNGV come from the germline V gene. This CDR3 is built from 12 residues. Here the CDR3 DNA reads TGTGCCAGCAGCTGGAGCTCCTACGAGCAGTACTTC. Translated: CASSWSSYEQYF.

The CDR3: CASSRQGPSYEQYF. The CDR3, as DNA: TGTGCCAGCAGCCGACAGGGACCCTCCTACGAGCAGTACTTC. The chain has TRBV3-1 and TRBJ2-7, with TRBD1 matching over 7 bases. Germline CDR1 reads LGHDT; CDR2 reads YNNKEL (reference sequence). V lost 4 bases, J lost 0 bases, and 3 bases stayed unmatched. The CDR3 runs 14 residues.

This clonotype was counted at least ten times. The gene calls are TRBV5-6 and TRBJ1-2, with 8 bases matching TRBD1. V lost 4 bases and J lost 7; bases outside the gene matches: 12. CDR1 is SGHDT and CDR2 is YYEEEE in the germline V gene. The CDR3 has 15 residues. The CDR3 DNA sequence: TGTGCCAGCAGCACCAGCAGGGGGCAAGTGTCTGGCTACACCTTC. Its translation: CASSTSRGQVSGYTF.

In this sample, this clonotype turned up a few times. The V and J genes are TRBV7-9 and TRBJ2-3; TRBD1 matches at 7 bases. After removal of 6 bases from V and 1 base from J, the junction contained 10 bases not matched to a gene. Germline assignment: CDR1 SEHNR and CDR2 FQNEAQ (reference sequence). CDR3 length equals 16 residues. Here the CDR3 reads CASSTDQGVGTDTQYF. CDR3 coding DNA: TGTGCCAGCAGTACAGACCAGGGGGTTGGCACAGATACGCAGTATTTT.

The sample holds a few counts of this clonotype. The chain is built from TRBV19 and TRBJ2-7; 10 bases map to TRBD1. CDR3 length: 14 amino acids. From germline, CDR1 is LNHDA and CDR2 SQIVND (reference sequence). V shed 6 bases and J 2 bases; nucleotides not matched to a gene: 4. The CDR3 DNA sequence: TGTGCCAGTAGACCGGGACAGGGGCCCTACGAGCAGTACTTC. Amino acids: CASRPGQGPYEQYF.

This rearrangement joins TRBV20-1 to TRBJ1-6; weak D call: TRBD1 (6 bases). The CDR3 length is 16 residues. Germline V gene sequence: CDR1 DFQATT, CDR2 SNEGSKA (reference sequence). V lost 5 bases to trimming and J lost 5 bases, with 19 bases between them. In DNA, the CDR3 is TGCAGTGCTTCGGGGCCGGGGGGCAGGGATAATTCACCCCTCCACTTT. It codes for CSASGPGGRDNSPLHF.

The V call is TRBV7-6, the J call TRBJ1-1; 8 nucleotides match TRBD1. J lost 3 bases, V lost 5 bases, and 8 bases had no gene match. The length of the CDR3 is 15 residues. Germline V gene data show CDR1 as SGHVS and CDR2 as FNYEAQ. The CDR3 is CASSAGTGLYTEAFF. The CDR3 DNA reads TGTGCCAGCAGCGCTGGGACAGGACTTTACACTGAAGCTTTCTTT.

This clonotype came up a few times. The CDR3 nucleotides read TGTGCCAGCAGCAGATGGACAGGGGCTAATGAAAAACTGTTTTTT. Its protein is CASSRWTGANEKLFF. The chain links TRBV5-6 to TRBJ1-4, with 9 positions matching TRBD1. CDR3 length: 15 amino acids. Germline V gives CDR1 SGHDT, CDR2 YYEEEE. With 4 bases clipped from V and 3 bases from J, the junction kept 4 bases outside the gene matches. Variable domain in full (rest from reference TRBV5-6 and TRBJ1-4): DAGVTQSPTHLIKTRGQQVTLRCSPKSGHDTVSWYQQALGQGPQFIFQYYEEEERQRGNFPDRFSGHQFPNYSSELNVNALLLGDSALYLCASSRWTGANEKLFFGSGTQLSVL.

V is TRBV20-1 and J is TRBJ2-1, with D perhaps assigned TRBD1 or TRBD2 (5 bases each). Trimming pared 3 bases from V and 1 base from J, leaving 7 bases between. The CDR3 has 13 amino acids. Germline lookup yields CDR1 DFQATT and CDR2 SNEGSKA (reference sequence). CDR3 residues: CSARRGSYNEQFF. The CDR3 bases are TGCAGTGCTAGGAGGGGATCCTACAATGAGCAGTTCTTC.

This clonotype was recorded a few times. J is TRBJ2-7 and V is TRBV19; 7 nucleotides align to TRBD1. The CDR3 has 15 amino acids. The germline V gene encodes CDR1 LNHDA and CDR2 SQIVND (reference sequence). With V trimmed by 2 bases and J by 7 bases, 11 bases remained unmatched. CDR3 amino acids: CASSIRGGLPGEQYF. CDR3 bases: TGTGCCAGTAGTATAAGAGGGGGCCTTCCCGGGGAGCAGTACTTC.

There are a few counts of this clonotype. The gene calls are TRBV27 and TRBJ1-5; TRBD1 matches 9 bases. J was trimmed by 1 base and V by 0 bases; bases with no gene match: 10. This CDR3 comprises 19 residues. Germline assignment: CDR1 MNHEY and CDR2 SMNVEV (reference sequence). Here the CDR3 DNA reads TGTGCCAGCAGTTTATCGGGGGACAGGGTCCTGAAGAGCAATCAGCCCCAGCATTTT. Its protein product is CASSLSGDRVLKSNQPQHF.

The rearrangement uses TRBV12-3 or TRBV12-4 and TRBJ2-2; 12 bases agree with TRBD2. V gave up 3 bases and J gave up 6 bases; unmatched junction bases: 2. The CDR3 has 15 residues. The CDR3 reads CASSFASGGAGELFF. In DNA, the CDR3 is TGTGCCAGCAGTTTTGCTAGCGGGGGGGCCGGGGAGCTGTTTTTT.

In this sample, this clonotype turned up many times. The chain carries TRBV6-5 and TRBJ2-1; 10 bases align to TRBD1. This CDR3 contains 15 residues. Germline CDR1 reads MNHEY; CDR2 reads SVGAGI. J gave up 3 bases and V 5 bases, and 4 bases lay outside the gene matches. CDR3 sequence (DNA): TGTGCCAGCAGTCGACAGGGGGCCGACTACAATGAGCAGTTCTTC. Translation gives CASSRQGADYNEQFF.

A single count supports this clonotype. The chain has TRBV9 and TRBJ1-1; the match to TRBD1 covers 9 bases. Germline assignment: CDR1 SGDLS and CDR2 YYNGEE. Trimming at V came to 2 bases and at J to 11 bases, leaving 10 bases not matched to a gene. The CDR3 has 14 amino acids. CDR3 DNA sequence: TGTGCCAGCAGCGTTACGACAGGGGGATCCCCCGCTTTCTTT. Its protein product is CASSVTTGGSPAFF.

There are many counts of this clonotype. The rearrangement links TRBV7-9 to TRBJ2-7; TRBD1 matches at 9 bases. V shed 6 bases and J 7 bases; nucleotides not matched to a gene: 10. The CDR3 loop spans 14 amino acids. Germline V CDR1 and CDR2: SEHNR, FQNEAQ (reference sequence). The CDR3 coding sequence is TGTGCCAGCAGGACAGGGGGACTTTTTGGGGAGCAGTACTTC. This codes for CASRTGGLFGEQYF.

In this sample, this clonotype turned up many times. The chain couples TRBV6-4 to TRBJ2-1, with 8 bases aligning to TRBD2. From germline, CDR1 is MRHNA and CDR2 SNTAGT. V lost 0 bases and J lost 13; bases outside the gene matches: 8. CDR3 length: 14 residues. The CDR3 coding sequence is TGTGCCAGCAGTGACTCAGACGGGGGGGCCTTCCAGTTCTTC. Translation: CASSDSDGGAFQFF.

The rearrangement joins TRBV11-3 to TRBJ2-1; D remains unclear. Per germline, CDR1 SGHNT and CDR2 YENEEA. Trimming cost V 5 bases and J 4 bases, with 6 bases left between them. This CDR3 has 12 residues. The chain's CDR3 is CASSREYNEQFF. The CDR3 DNA sequence: TGTGCCAGCAGCCGCGAATACAATGAGCAGTTCTTC.

The chain recombines TRBV27 with TRBJ2-7, with D perhaps matching TRBD2 (5 bases). Per the germline V gene, CDR1 is MNHEY and CDR2 is SMNVEV (reference sequence). The germline V and J ends were trimmed by 6 bases and 6 bases, with 12 bases remaining between them. The CDR3 covers 12 residues. DNA for the CDR3: TGTGCCAGCAGCTTGACGGGGATCGAGCAGTACTTC. This codes for CASSLTGIEQYF.

This clonotype appeared many times. The gene calls are TRBV10-3 and TRBJ2-1; the D is unclear. The CDR3 spans 14 residues. Deletions cut 5 bases from V and 3 bases from J, with 11 bases between. Germline loops: CDR1 ENHRY, CDR2 SYGVKD. Here the CDR3 DNA reads TGTGCCATCAGTTACTCAAATATCTACAATGAGCAGTTCTTC. Its protein product is CAISYSNIYNEQFF.

This clonotype has ten or more counts. The genes are TRBV7-2 and TRBJ2-1; unclear D gene. The CDR3 length is 15 residues. V was trimmed by 1 base and J by 4 bases, leaving 11 bases between them. Per germline, CDR1 SGHTA and CDR2 FQGNSA. CDR3 nucleotides: TGTGCCAGCAGCTTAGGGGCCCGCCTTTACAATGAGCAGTTCTTC. Its translation: CASSLGARLYNEQFF.

Many counts were recorded for this clonotype. This chain links TRBV2 with TRBJ2-7; the D is unclear. Trimming removed 6 bases from V and 0 bases from J, with 12 bases in between. This CDR3 is built from 14 residues. The germline CDR1 and CDR2 sequences are SNHLY and FYNNEI. This CDR3 is CASSRTESSYEQYF. CDR3 DNA sequence: TGTGCCAGCAGCCGTACAGAGAGCTCCTACGAGCAGTACTTC.